Listed here are 11 T cell receptor beta chains from one sample, sequenced in a study of human T cells and chemical hapten exposure. Time point of the sample: patch test 1, 2 weeks after DPC sensitization. Treatment meaning: therapeutic diphenylcyclopropenone sensitization with weekly scalp DPC. TCRdb fed the RACE reads into MiXCR, producing one record per CDR3 protein. The table lists about 120,000 distinct CDR3 sequences, over 10% of them singletons. This material consisted of whole blood, taken in connection with sensitization to the hapten diphenylcyclopropenone (DPC). The source of these receptors is a woman aged 50 to 60 with alopecia areata. Some clones in this sample may be carry-over from other donors' samples.

Points on this clonotype: A much more abundant neighbour one base away suggests this may be a read error. The rearrangement links TRBV7-6 to TRBJ2-2; 10 nucleotides line up with TRBD2. The germline V gene encodes CDR1 SGHVS and CDR2 FNYEAQ. The CDR3 sequence is 15 residues long. CDR3 in amino acids: CAGSTLAGEAGELFF. The CDR3 region has the DNA TGTGCCGGCAGCACCCTAGCGGGGGAAGCCGGGGAGCTGTTTTTT. Full variable domain (outside the CDR3, taken from reference TRBV7-6 and TRBJ2-2): GAGVSQSPRYKVTKRGQDVALRCDPISGHVSLYWYRQALGQGPEFLTYFNYEAQQDKSGLPNDRFSAERPEGSISTLTIQRTEQRDSAMYRCAGSTLAGEAGELFFGEGSRLTVL.

This clonotype was seen many times. The chain is built from TRBV5-1 and TRBJ1-4; D is unclear. Germline CDR1 reads SGHRS; CDR2 reads YFSETQ. This CDR3 is built from 13 residues. V shed 0 bases and J shed 10 bases, with 10 bases lying between them. CDR3 nucleotide sequence: TGCGCCAGCAGCTTGGGCGCCGGACGAAAACTGTTTTTT. Residues: CASSLGAGRKLFF.

This clonotype has at least ten counts. V and J are TRBV7-9 and TRBJ2-1, with D possibly matching TRBD2 (6 bases). The CDR3 totals 16 residues. Germline V CDR1 and CDR2: SEHNR, FQNEAQ (reference sequence). V was trimmed by 1 base and J by 7 bases, leaving 17 bases between them. The CDR3 sequence: CASSLERRSSVNEQFF. Here the CDR3 DNA reads TGTGCCAGCAGCTTAGAGAGACGGTCTAGCGTGAATGAGCAGTTCTTC. The full variable domain, in which reference TRBV7-9 and TRBJ2-1 provide the parts outside the CDR3, is DTGVSQNPRHKITKRGQNVTFRCDPISEHNRLYWYRQTLGQGPEFLTYFQNEAQLEKSRLLSDRFSAERPKGSFSTLEIQRTEQGDSAMYLCASSLERRSSVNEQFFGPGTRLTVL.

V gene TRBV2 combines with J gene TRBJ2-1; D unresolved. Germline lookup yields CDR1 SNHLY and CDR2 FYNNEI. Trimming removed 2 bases from V and 7 bases from J, with 9 bases in between. The length of the CDR3 is 13 residues. The CDR3 reads CASSEQLGNEQFF. In nucleotides, the CDR3 is TGTGCCAGCAGTGAACAGCTGGGGAATGAGCAGTTCTTC.

This clonotype was recorded a few times. The CDR3 nucleotides are TGTGCCAGCAGGGGGTACAATGAGCAGTTCTTC. Translating gives CASRGYNEQFF. The chain is built from TRBV2 and TRBJ2-1; no clear D. Trimming cost V 6 bases and J 4 bases, with 4 bases left between them. CDR3 length: 11 residues. Germline CDR1 is SNHLY and CDR2 is FYNNEI.

Turning to this clonotype: Sequence at one end of the junction differs from germline and may be a read error. The CDR3, as DNA: TGTGCCAGTAGTACGGACTATTTCGGGGGGCTGTTTTTT. This sequence encodes CASSTDYFGGLFF. The chain recombines TRBV19 with TRBJ2-2, with D perhaps TRBD2 (6 bases). Germline lookup yields CDR1 LNHDA and CDR2 SQIVND (reference sequence). The CDR3 loop spans 13 amino acids.

V gene TRBV9 combines with J gene TRBJ1-6; D is uncertain. Deletions cut 0 bases from V and 8 bases from J, with 6 bases between. This CDR3 contains 13 residues. Germline V gene data show CDR1 as SGDLS and CDR2 as YYNGEE. CDR3 sequence: CASSVAEDSPLHF. In DNA, the CDR3 is TGTGCCAGCAGCGTAGCTGAGGATTCACCCCTCCACTTT.

The V call is TRBV28, the J call TRBJ2-1; no clear D gene. Germline V gene data show CDR1 as MDHEN and CDR2 as SYDVKM. Between the trimmed V and J ends, which lost 6 bases and 10 bases, there was a span of 10 bases. CDR3 length: 11 residues. The CDR3, as DNA: TGTGCCAGCAGCCCTTACGACGAGCAGTTCTTC. It yields the protein CASSPYDEQFF.

V is TRBV29-1 and J is TRBJ1-5; D might be TRBD1 (5 bases). The V end lost 5 bases, the J end lost 4 bases, and 9 bases lay between the germline ends. CDR1 SQVTM and CDR2 ANQGSEA come from the germline V gene. The CDR3 contains 12 residues. The CDR3 sequence is CSVLEGNQPQHF. The CDR3 coding sequence is TGCAGCGTTCTAGAGGGGAATCAGCCCCAGCATTTT.

This clonotype appeared many times. The chain joins TRBV20-1 to TRBJ2-5, with D uncertain. Trimming left V 6 bases short and J 2 bases short, with 13 bases between. Germline V gene lookup returns CDR1 DFQATT and CDR2 SNEGSKA (reference sequence). This CDR3 region has 13 residues. The CDR3: CSARPAVQETQYF. In DNA form, the CDR3 reads TGCAGTGCCCGACCGGCAGTTCAAGAGACCCAGTACTTC.

At least ten counts were recorded for this clonotype. This CDR3 is CASSFNRGLDGGYTF. CDR3 bases: TGTGCCAGCAGTTTTAATCGGGGATTGGACGGTGGCTACACCTTC. The V call is TRBV28, the J call TRBJ1-2; D is ambiguous. The CDR3 runs to 15 residues. Germline V lookup: CDR1 MDHEN, CDR2 SYDVKM. The V end was cut by 3 bases, the J end by 7 bases, with 18 bases between.